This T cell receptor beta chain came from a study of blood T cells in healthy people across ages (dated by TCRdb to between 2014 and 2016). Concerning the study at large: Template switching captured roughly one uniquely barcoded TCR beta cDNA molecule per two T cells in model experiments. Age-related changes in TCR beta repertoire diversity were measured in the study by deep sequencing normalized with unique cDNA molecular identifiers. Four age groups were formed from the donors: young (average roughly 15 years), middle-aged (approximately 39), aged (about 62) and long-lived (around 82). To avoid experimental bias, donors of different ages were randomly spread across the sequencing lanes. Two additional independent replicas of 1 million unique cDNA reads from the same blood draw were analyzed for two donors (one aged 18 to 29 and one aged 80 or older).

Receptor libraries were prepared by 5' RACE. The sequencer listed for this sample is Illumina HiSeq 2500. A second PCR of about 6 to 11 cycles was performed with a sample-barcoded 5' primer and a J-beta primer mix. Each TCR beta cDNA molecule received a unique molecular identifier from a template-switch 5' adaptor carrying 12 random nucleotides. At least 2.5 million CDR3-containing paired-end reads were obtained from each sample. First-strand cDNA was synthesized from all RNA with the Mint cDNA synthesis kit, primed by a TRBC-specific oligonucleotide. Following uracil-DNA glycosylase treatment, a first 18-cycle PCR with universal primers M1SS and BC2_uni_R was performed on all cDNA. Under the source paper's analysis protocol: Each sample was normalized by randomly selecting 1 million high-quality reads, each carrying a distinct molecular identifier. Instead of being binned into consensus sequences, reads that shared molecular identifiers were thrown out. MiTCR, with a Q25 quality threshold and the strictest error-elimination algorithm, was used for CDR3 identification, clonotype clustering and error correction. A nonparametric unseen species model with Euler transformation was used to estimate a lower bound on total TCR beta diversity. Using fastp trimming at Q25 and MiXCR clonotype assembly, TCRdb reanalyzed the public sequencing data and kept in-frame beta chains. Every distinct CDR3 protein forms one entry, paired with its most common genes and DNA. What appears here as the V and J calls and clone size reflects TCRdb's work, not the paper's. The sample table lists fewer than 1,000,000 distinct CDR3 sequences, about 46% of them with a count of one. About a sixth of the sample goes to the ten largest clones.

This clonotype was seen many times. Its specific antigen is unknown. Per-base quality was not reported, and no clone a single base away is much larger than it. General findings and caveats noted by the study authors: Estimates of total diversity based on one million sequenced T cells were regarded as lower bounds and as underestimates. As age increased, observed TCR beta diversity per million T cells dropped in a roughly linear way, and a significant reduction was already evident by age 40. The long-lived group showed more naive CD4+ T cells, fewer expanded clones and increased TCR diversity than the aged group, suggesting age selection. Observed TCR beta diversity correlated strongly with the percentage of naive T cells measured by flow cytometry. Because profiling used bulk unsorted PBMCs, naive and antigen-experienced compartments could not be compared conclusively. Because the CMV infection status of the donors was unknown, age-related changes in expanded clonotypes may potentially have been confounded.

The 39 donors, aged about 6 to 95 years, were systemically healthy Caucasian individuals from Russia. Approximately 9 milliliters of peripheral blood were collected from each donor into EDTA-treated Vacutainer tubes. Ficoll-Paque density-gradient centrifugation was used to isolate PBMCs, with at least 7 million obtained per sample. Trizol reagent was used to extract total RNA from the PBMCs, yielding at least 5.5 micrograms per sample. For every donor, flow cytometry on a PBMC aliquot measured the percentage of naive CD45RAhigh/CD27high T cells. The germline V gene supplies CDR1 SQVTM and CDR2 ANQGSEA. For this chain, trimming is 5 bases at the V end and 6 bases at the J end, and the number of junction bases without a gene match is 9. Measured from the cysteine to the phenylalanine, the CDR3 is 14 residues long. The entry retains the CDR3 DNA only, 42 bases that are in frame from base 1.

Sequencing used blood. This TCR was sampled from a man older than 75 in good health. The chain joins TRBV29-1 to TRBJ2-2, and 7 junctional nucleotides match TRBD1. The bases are TGCAGCGTTCGTCCAGGGGGAAGGTCCGGGGAGCTGTTTTTT. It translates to CSVRPGGRSGELFF.